This T cell receptor beta chain appears in the sequencing data of a study of T cell responses to AZD1222 COVID-19 vaccine. Study conclusions and caveats: Spike regions recognized by vaccine-associated CD4 TCRs spanned the protein, led by 160-218 and 743-854. No repertoire was sampled before or during the peak T cell response, only after it.

This CDR3 region has 13 residues. Germline CDR1 and CDR2: LGHDT and YNNKEL (reference sequence). V was pared by 4 bases and J by 3 bases, with 2 bases of the junction left unmatched. For this clone: Its specificity is unknown.

The protocol was immunoSEQ multiplex PCR, while the TCRdb copy is restricted to in-frame clones and leaves out a portion. The repertoire holds under 200,000 clones, 90% seen once, with roughly 1.6% in the top ten. The receptor was derived from an adult in good health. J is TRBJ2-7 and V is TRBV3-1 (or the pseudogene TRBV3-2), with 8 bases fitting TRBD1. Material: peripheral blood, obtained on day 0 of AZD1222 vaccination. CDR3 DNA sequence: TGTGCCAGCAGCCCGGGACAGGTCTACGAGCAGTACTTC. It translates to CASSPGQVYEQYF.